The TCR beta chain under discussion was sequenced for a study of T cell responses to AZD1222 COVID-19 vaccine. Sequenced by immunoSEQ multiplex PCR; TCRdb stores in-frame clones only, minus some. The table has roughly 90,000 clones, approximately 86% seen once. The CDR3 contains 13 residues. V lost 3 bases, J lost 8 bases, and 8 bases lay in between. The sequence was collected from an adult in good health. The material sequenced was peripheral blood, taken on day 0 of AZD1222 vaccination. The V gene is TRBV12-3 or TRBV12-4, the J gene TRBJ1-6; D uncertain. CDR3 nucleotide sequence: TGTGCCAGCAGTTTGCGGGATTATTCACCCCTCCACTTT. Protein product: CASSLRDYSPLHF.